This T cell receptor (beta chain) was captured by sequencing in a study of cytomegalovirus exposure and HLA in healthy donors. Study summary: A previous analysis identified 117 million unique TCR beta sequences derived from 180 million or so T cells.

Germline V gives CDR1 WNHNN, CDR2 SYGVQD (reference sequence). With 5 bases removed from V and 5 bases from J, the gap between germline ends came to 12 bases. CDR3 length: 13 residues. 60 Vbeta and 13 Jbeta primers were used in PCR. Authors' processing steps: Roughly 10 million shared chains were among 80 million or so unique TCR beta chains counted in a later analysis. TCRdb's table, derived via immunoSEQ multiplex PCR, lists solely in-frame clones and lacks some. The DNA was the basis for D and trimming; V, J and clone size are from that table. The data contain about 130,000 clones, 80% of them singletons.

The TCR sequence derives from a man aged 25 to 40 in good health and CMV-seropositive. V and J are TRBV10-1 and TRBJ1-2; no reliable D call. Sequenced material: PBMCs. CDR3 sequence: CASSPGREYGYTF. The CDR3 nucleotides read TGCGCCAGCAGTCCCGGCCGGGAGTATGGCTACACCTTC.